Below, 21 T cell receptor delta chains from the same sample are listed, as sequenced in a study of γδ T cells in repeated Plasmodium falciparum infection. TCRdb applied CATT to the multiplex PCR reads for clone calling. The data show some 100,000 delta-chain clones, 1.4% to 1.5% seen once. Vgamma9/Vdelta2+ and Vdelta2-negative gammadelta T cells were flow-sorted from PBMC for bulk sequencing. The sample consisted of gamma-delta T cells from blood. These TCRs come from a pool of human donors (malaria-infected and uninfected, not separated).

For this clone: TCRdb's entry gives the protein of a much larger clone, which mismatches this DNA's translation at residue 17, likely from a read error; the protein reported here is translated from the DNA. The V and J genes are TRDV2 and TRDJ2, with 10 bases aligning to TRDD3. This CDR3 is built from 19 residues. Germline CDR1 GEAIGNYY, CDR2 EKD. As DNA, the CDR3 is TGTGCCTGTGACCATATTGATGTGGGGGATACTGCTTTGACAGCACAACCCTTCTTT. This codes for CACDHIDVGDTALTAQPFF.

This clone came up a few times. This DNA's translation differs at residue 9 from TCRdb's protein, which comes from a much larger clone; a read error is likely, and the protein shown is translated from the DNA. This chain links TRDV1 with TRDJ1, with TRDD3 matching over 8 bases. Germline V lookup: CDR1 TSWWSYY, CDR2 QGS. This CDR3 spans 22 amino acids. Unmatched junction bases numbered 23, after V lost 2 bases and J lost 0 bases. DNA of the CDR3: TGTGCTCTTGGGGAAGGTCTCTACCATACTGGGGGTCACCTCCCCTACACCGATAAACTCATCTTT. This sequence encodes CALGEGLYHTGGHLPYTDKLIF.

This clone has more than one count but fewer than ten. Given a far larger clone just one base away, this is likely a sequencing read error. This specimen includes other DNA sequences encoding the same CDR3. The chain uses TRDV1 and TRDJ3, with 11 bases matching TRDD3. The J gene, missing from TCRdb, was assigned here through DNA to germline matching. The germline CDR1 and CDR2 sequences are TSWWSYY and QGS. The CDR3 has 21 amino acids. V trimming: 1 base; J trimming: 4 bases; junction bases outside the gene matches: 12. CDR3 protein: CALGEPLYWGISLWDTRQMFF. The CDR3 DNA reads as TGTGCTCTTGGGGAACCCCTCTACTGGGGGATAAGTCTGTGGGACACCCGACAGATGTTTTTC.

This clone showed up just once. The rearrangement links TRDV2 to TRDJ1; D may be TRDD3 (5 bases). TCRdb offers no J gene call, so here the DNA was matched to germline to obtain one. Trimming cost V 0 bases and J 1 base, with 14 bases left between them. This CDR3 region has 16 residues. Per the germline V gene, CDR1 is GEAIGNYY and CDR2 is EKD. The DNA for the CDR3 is TGTGCCTGTGACACCGTTGGGGAACCCGTCACCGATAAACTCATCTTT. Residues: CACDTVGEPVTDKLIF.

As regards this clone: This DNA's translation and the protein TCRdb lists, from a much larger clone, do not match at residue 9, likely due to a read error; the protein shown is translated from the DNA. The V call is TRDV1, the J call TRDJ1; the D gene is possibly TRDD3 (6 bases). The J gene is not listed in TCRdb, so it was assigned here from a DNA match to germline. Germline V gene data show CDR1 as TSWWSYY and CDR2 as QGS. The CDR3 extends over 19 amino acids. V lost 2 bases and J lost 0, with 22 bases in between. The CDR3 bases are TGTGCTCTTGGGGAATCTACGCAGTGCTGGGGAGTGTACACCGATAAACTCATCTTT. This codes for CALGESTQCWGVYTDKLIF.

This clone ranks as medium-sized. CDR3 sequence (DNA): TGTGCTCTTGGGGCCACGCAATACTGGGGGATCCCCACCGATAAACTCATCTTT. Protein sequence: CALGATQYWGIPTDKLIF. V and J are TRDV1 and TRDJ1; 10 bases fit TRDD3. Trimming cost V 4 bases and J 1 base; bases outside gene matches: 12. Germline values: CDR1 TSWWSYY, CDR2 QGS. The CDR3 sequence is 18 residues long.

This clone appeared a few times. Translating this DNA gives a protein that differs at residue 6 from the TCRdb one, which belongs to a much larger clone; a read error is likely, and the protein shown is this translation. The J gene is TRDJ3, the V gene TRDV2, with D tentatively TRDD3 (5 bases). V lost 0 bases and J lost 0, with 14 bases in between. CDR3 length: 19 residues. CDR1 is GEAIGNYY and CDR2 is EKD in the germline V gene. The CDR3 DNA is TGTGCCTGTGACACCGGGATGGGATTCAGCTCCTGGGACACCCGACAGATGTTTTTC. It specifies CACDTGMGFSSWDTRQMFF.

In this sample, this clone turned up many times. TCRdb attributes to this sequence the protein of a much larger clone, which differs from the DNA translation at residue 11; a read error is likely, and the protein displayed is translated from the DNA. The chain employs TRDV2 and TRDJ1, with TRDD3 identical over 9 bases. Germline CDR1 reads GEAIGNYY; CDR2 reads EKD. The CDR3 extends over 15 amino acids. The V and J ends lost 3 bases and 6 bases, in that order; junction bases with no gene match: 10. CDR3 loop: CACDDLGDAGHKLIF. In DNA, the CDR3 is TGTGCCTGTGACGACCTGGGGGATGCGGGCCATAAACTCATCTTT.

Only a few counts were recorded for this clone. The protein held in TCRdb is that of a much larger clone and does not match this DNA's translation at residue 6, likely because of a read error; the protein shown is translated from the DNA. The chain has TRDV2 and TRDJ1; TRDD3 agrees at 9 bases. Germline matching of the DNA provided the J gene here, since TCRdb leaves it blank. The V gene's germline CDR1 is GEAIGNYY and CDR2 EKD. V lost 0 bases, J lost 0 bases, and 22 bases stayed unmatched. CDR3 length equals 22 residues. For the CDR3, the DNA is TGTGCCTGTGACACCGCCACGGGTCCGCAGGGGGATACTCCCTCGTACACCGATAAACTCATCTTT. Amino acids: CACDTATGPQGDTPSYTDKLIF.

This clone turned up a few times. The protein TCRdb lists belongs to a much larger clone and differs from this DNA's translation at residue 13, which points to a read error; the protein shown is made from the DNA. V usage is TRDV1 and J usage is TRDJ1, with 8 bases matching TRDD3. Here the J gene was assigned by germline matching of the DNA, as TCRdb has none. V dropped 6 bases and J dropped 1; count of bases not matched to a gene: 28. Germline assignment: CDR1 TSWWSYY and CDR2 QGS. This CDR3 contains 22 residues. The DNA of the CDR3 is TGTGCTCTTGGTGTAAACCCGCCTTCCGACGACCAACGTGGGATACGCACCGATAAACTCATCTTT. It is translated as CALGVNPPSDDQRGIRTDKLIF.

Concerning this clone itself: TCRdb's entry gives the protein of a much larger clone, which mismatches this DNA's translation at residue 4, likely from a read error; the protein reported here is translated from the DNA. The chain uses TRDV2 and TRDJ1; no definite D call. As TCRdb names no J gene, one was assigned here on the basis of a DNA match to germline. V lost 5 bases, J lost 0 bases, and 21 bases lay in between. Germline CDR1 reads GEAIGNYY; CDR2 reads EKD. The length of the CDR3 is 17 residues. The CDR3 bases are TGTGCCTGTGGCACAGTTGCCCGTCTGGTGTACACCGATAAACTCATCTTT. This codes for CACGTVARLVYTDKLIF.

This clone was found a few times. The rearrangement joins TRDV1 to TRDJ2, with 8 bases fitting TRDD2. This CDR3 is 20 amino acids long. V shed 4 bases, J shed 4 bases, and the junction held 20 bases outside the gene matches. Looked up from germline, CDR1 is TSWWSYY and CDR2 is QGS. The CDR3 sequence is CALGVGLPNVYTRGTAQLFF. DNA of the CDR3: TGTGCTCTTGGGGTTGGCCTTCCTAACGTCTATACGCGAGGGACAGCACAACTCTTCTTT.

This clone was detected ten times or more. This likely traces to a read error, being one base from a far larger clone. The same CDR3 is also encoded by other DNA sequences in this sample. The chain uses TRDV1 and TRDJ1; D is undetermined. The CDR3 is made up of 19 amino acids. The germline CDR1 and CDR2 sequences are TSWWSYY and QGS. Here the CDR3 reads CALGELGPPGEGSTDKLIF. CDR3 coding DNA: TGTGCTCTTGGGGAACTAGGTCCTCCCGGAGAGGGGTCCACCGACAAACTCATCTTT.

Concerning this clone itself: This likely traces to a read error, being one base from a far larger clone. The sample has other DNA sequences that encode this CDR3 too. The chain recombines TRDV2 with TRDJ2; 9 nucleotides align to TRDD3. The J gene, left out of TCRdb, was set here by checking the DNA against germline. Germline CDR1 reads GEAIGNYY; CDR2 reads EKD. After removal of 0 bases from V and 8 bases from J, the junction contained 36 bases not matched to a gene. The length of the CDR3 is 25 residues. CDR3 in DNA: TGTGCCTGTGACACCGTTTCTCCATACATTCTCTGGGGATACGCGGGCGTGAACATCACGGCACAACTCTTCTTT. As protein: CACDTVSPYILWGYAGVNITAQLFF.

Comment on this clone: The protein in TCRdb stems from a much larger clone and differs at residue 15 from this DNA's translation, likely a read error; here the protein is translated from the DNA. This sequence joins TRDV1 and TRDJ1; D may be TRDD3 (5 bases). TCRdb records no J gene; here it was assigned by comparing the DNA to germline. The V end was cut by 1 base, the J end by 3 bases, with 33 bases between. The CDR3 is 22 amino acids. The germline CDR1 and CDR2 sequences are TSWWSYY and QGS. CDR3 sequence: CALGEPPDSTGTRPMLADKLIF. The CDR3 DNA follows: TGTGCTCTTGGGGAACCCCCGGATTCCACGGGGACTAGGCCGATGTTGGCCGATAAACTCATCTTT.

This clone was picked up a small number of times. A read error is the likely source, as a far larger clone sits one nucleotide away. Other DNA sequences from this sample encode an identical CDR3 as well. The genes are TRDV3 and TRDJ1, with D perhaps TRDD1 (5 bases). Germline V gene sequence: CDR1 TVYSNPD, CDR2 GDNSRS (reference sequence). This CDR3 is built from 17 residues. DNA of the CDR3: TGTGCCTTTCGTGAGGGGCACGCCCTAAAATACACCGATAAGCTCATCTTT. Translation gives CAFREGHALKYTDKLIF.

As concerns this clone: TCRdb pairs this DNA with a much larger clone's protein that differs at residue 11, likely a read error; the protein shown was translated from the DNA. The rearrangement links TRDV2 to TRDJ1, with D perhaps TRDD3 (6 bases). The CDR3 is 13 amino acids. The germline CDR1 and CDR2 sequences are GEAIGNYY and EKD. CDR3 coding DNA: TGTGCCTGTGACACCGGGATAGGCGATAAACCCATCTTT. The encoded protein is CACDTGIGDKPIF.

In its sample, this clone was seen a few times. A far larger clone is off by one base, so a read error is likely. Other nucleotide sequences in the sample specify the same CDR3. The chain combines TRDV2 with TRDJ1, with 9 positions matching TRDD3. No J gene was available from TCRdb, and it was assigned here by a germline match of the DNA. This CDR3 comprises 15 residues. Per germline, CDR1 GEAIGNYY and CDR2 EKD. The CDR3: CACDGILGDTSGLIF. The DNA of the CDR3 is TGCGCCTGTGACGGGATACTGGGGGACACCTCGGGACTCATCTTT.

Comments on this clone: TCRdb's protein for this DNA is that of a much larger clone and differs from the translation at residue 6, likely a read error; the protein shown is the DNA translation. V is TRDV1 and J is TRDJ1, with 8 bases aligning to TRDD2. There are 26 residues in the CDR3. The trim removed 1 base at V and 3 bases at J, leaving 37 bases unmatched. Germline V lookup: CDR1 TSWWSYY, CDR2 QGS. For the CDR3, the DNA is TGTGCTCTTGGGGAACCAGGAGTCAGGAGCTTCCTACGGCTGGGGATGCCACCCAACCCATCCGATAAACTCATCTTT. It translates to CALGEPGVRSFLRLGMPPNPSDKLIF.

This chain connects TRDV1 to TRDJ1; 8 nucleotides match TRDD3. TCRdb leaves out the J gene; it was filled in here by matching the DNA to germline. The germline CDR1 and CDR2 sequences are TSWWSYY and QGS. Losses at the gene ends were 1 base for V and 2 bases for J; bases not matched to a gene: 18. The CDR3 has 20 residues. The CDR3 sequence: CALGEPYGTGGTPVTDKLIF. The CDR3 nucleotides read TGTGCTCTTGGGGAACCCTACGGTACTGGGGGTACCCCCGTAACCGATAAACTCATCTTT.

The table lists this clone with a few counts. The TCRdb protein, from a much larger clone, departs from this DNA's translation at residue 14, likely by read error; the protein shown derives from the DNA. The CDR3 protein is CAYRSAEIALTAQPFF. CDR3 sequence (DNA): TGTGCTTATAGGAGCGCGGAGATAGCTTTGACAGCACAACCCTTCTTT. The chain carries TRAV38-2/DV8 and TRDJ2; no clear D gene. The CDR3 is 16 residues long. Germline CDR1 and CDR2: TSESDYY and QEAYKQQN. Filled out from reference TRAV38-2/DV8 and TRDJ2, the complete variable domain reads AQTVTQSQPEMSVQEAETVTLSCTYDTSESDYYLFWYKQPPSRQMILVIRQEAYKQQNATENRFSVNFQKAAKSFSLKISDSQLGDAAMYFCAYRSAEIALTAQPFFGKGTQLIVEP.